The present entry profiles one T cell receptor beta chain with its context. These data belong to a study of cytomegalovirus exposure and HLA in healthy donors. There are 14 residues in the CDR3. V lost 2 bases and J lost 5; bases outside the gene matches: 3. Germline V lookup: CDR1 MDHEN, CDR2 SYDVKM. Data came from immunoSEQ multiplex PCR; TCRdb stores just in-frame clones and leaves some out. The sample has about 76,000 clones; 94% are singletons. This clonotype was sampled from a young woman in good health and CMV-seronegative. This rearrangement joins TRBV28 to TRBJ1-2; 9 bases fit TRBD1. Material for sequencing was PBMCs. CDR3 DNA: TGTGCCAGCAGTTTACGGGGGACAGGGTATGGCTACACCTTC. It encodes CASSLRGTGYGYTF.